This TCR beta chain was captured by sequencing in a study of blood T cell repertoires in COVID-19. Study-level background: The origin of the acute and convalescent COVID-19 samples was the United States, Italy and Spain. Sources were T cells, B-cell-depleted T cells, or PBMCs; the material itself was cDNA or gDNA.

In the original workflow: Scientists estimated how many nucleated cells there were by amplifying reference gene primers. Data came from immunoSEQ multiplex PCR; TCRdb stores just in-frame clones and leaves some out. The D gene and trimming were derived from the DNA, and the V and J assignments and clone size from that table. The data show 50,000 to 60,000 clones, 90% seen once. The CDR3 is 16 residues long. The trim removed 0 bases at V and 5 bases at J, leaving 8 bases unmatched. Per germline, CDR1 MRHNA and CDR2 SNTAGT. Material for sequencing was peripheral blood. The chain uses TRBV6-4 and TRBJ1-2; 8 nucleotides agree with TRBD1. The origin of this receptor is a man between 40 and 49 years old with acute or convalescent COVID-19. CDR3 protein: CASSDSWTGNRYGYTF. The CDR3, as DNA: TGTGCCAGCAGTGACTCTTGGACAGGGAATCGTTATGGCTACACCTTC.